Below, 25 T cell receptor beta chains from the same sample are listed, as sequenced in a study of cytotoxic CD8 clonotypes in ibrutinib-treated CLL. Libraries were prepared by immunoSEQ multiplex PCR; TCRdb keeps only in-frame clonotypes and omits some of them. The sample consists of 150,000 to 200,000 clones, more than 80% of them appearing once. The material was PBMCs, obtained after 24 months of ibrutinib treatment. These receptors all stem from a human donor with chronic lymphocytic leukemia.

The rearrangement joins TRBV14 to TRBJ2-5, with 7 bases lining up with TRBD1. This CDR3 spans 13 amino acids. Germline V lookup: CDR1 SGHDN, CDR2 FVKESK. V lost 5 bases, J lost 1 base, and 1 base stayed unmatched. CDR3 coding DNA: TGTGCCAGCAGCTACAGGGGCCAAGAGACCCAGTACTTC. Protein: CASSYRGQETQYF.

Only one count was recorded for this clone. V usage is TRBV2 and J usage is TRBJ1-2; D ambiguous. The V end was cut by 6 bases, the J end by 5 bases, with 16 bases between. This CDR3 comprises 14 residues. The germline V gene encodes CDR1 SNHLY and CDR2 FYNNEI. CDR3: CASRINEGGYGYTF. CDR3 bases: TGTGCCAGCAGAATTAATGAGGGAGGGTATGGCTACACCTTC.

The chain has TRBV19 and TRBJ1-5; perhaps TRBD1 as D (5 bases). The CDR3 contains 14 residues. CDR1 LNHDA and CDR2 SQIVND come from the germline V gene (reference sequence). Between the trimmed V and J ends, which lost 5 bases and 7 bases, there was a span of 15 bases. CDR3 sequence (DNA): TGTGCCAGTAGTGAAAGGGGAGGGCTCCAGCCCCAGCATTTT. Translated: CASSERGGLQPQHF.

The genes are TRBV7-2 and TRBJ2-1; 10 bases are shared with TRBD2. Germline V CDR1 and CDR2: SGHTA, FQGNSA. This CDR3 spans 17 amino acids. V was clipped by 1 base and J by 7 bases; unmatched bases: 10. CDR3 nucleotide sequence: TGTGCCAGCAGCTTAGAGAGCGGGGGGGCTCGATTGAATGAGCAGTTCTTC. Amino acid sequence: CASSLESGGARLNEQFF.

The V and J genes are TRBV18 and TRBJ2-5; maybe TRBD2 (5 bases). Per germline, CDR1 KGHSH and CDR2 LQKENI. Trimming stripped 2 bases from V and 4 bases from J, with 14 bases between. This CDR3 region has 15 residues. The CDR3 bases are TGTGCCAGCTCACCAACCCGGGGTGGGTCAGAGACCCAGTACTTC. As protein: CASSPTRGGSETQYF.

J is TRBJ2-7 and V is TRBV5-4, with D unresolved. The CDR3 totals 13 residues. Germline assignment: CDR1 SGHNT and CDR2 YYREEE (reference sequence). V shed 4 bases and J shed 2 bases, with 10 bases lying between them. The CDR3 sequence: CASSRTATYEQYF. The DNA of the CDR3 is TGTGCCAGCAGCCGGACGGCTACCTACGAGCAGTACTTC.

This clone was observed once. The V call is TRBV29-1, the J call TRBJ1-1; maybe TRBD1 (6 bases). The V gene's germline CDR1 is SQVTM and CDR2 ANQGSEA. V lost 4 bases and J 0 bases, leaving 15 bases between the germline ends. The CDR3 covers 15 residues. The CDR3 protein is CSVAPRGALNTEAFF. For the CDR3, the DNA is TGCAGCGTTGCCCCCAGGGGAGCATTGAACACTGAAGCTTTCTTT.

This chain connects TRBV6-5 to TRBJ2-3, with TRBD2 matching 7 bases. This CDR3 contains 15 residues. Germline CDR1 and CDR2: MNHEY and SVGAGI. Losses at the gene ends were 2 bases for V and 1 base for J; bases not matched to a gene: 3. CDR3 loop: CASSYGGSGTDTQYF. In DNA, the CDR3 is TGTGCCAGCAGTTACGGCGGGAGCGGCACAGATACGCAGTATTTT.

This sequence joins TRBV7-8 and TRBJ1-1; no reliable D call. V was cut by 1 base and J by 0 bases, with 9 bases left in between. Germline V CDR1 and CDR2: SGHVS, FQNEAQ. The CDR3 has 15 residues. CDR3 nucleotide sequence: TGTGCCAGCAGCTTAGAGGTGGCCTTGAACACTGAAGCTTTCTTT. It codes for CASSLEVALNTEAFF.

This chain joins TRBV28 and TRBJ2-6; D possibly uses TRBD1 or TRBD2 (5 bases each). The CDR3 is 15 residues long. V was cut by 3 bases and J by 1 base, with 7 bases left in between. Per germline, CDR1 MDHEN and CDR2 SYDVKM. The CDR3: CASSFGTSGANVLTF. Here the CDR3 DNA reads TGTGCCAGCAGTTTCGGGACGTCTGGGGCCAACGTCCTGACTTTC.

This sequence joins TRBV6-1 and TRBJ1-1; 9 bases match TRBD1. The germline gives CDR1 MNHNS, CDR2 SASEGT. The V segment lost 2 bases and the J segment 5 bases; nucleotides outside the gene matches: 6. CDR3 size: 15 residues. CDR3 sequence reads: CASSERGQGYTEAFF. The CDR3 DNA follows: TGTGCCAGCAGTGAAAGGGGACAGGGTTATACTGAAGCTTTCTTT.

This clone was seen more than once but under ten times. CDR3 protein: CSVEQNTEAFF. The CDR3 region has the DNA TGCAGCGTTGAACAGAACACTGAAGCTTTCTTT. The chain employs TRBV29-1 and TRBJ1-1; no reliable D call. The CDR3 contains 11 residues. In germline, CDR1 is SQVTM, CDR2 ANQGSEA. V gave up 2 bases and J gave up 1 base, with 2 bases separating them.

The chain has TRBV29-1 and TRBJ1-2, with 7 positions matching TRBD1. Germline V gene lookup returns CDR1 SQVTM and CDR2 ANQGSEA. The length of the CDR3 is 17 residues. Losses at the gene ends were 7 bases for V and 1 base for J; bases not matched to a gene: 18. CDR3 sequence: CSALVGDSRELNYGYTF. The CDR3 nucleotides read TGCAGCGCCCTGGTCGGGGACAGCAGAGAGCTTAACTATGGCTACACCTTC.

The chain couples TRBV6-4 to TRBJ1-1; D possibly corresponds to TRBD1 (5 bases). CDR1 and CDR2 from the germline V gene are MRHNA and SNTAGT. Trimming removed 4 bases from V and 5 bases from J, with 11 bases in between. There are 13 residues in the CDR3. This chain's CDR3 is CASSAIWGTEAFF. CDR3 DNA: TGTGCCAGCAGTGCCATATGGGGGACTGAAGCTTTCTTT.

The V call is TRBV9, the J call TRBJ2-5; D assignment may be TRBD1 or TRBD2 (5 bases each). The CDR3 consists of 14 residues. Trimming cost V 3 bases and J 7 bases, with 16 bases left between them. Per the germline V gene, CDR1 is SGDLS and CDR2 is YYNGEE. CDR3 DNA: TGTGCCAGCAGCGCAAATTCGGGGCCTGGGACCCAGTACTTC. This encodes CASSANSGPGTQYF. The complete variable domain, with remaining parts taken from reference TRBV9 and TRBJ2-5, reads DSGVTQTPKHLITATGQRVTLRCSPRSGDLSVYWYQQSLDQGLQFLIQYYNGEERAKGNILERFSAQQFPDLHSELNLSSLELGDSALYFCASSANSGPGTQYFGPGTRLLVL.

This clone was seen repeatedly, ten times or more. The gene calls are TRBV5-1 and TRBJ2-5; D gene uncertain. The CDR3 consists of 13 residues. The germline CDR1 and CDR2 sequences are SGHRS and YFSETQ. V lost 0 bases, J lost 1 base, and 4 bases lay in between. The CDR3 reads CASSLEFQETQYF. The DNA of the CDR3 is TGCGCCAGCAGCTTGGAATTCCAAGAGACCCAGTACTTC.

In this sample, this clone turned up a few times. The chain links TRBV5-4 to TRBJ1-5; D remains unclear. Trimming stripped 3 bases from V and 14 bases from J, with 15 bases between. The CDR3 covers 12 residues. The germline CDR1 and CDR2 sequences are SGHNT and YYREEE (reference sequence). The CDR3 is CASSSEFGDKHF. The CDR3 DNA reads as TGTGCCAGCAGCTCGGAATTCGGGGATAAGCATTTT.

The CDR3 nucleotides read TGTGCCAGCAGCTTGGGGGCCGGGGACACTGAAGCTTTCTTT. It yields the protein CASSLGAGDTEAFF. The genes are TRBV5-4 and TRBJ1-1; unclear D gene. This CDR3 is built from 14 residues. Trimming left V 0 bases short and J 3 bases short, with 9 bases between. Germline V lookup: CDR1 SGHNT, CDR2 YYREEE (reference sequence).

The rearrangement joins TRBV27 to TRBJ1-1; D is unclear. The CDR3 runs 14 residues. Trimming removed 8 bases from V and 5 bases from J, with 18 bases in between. Germline assignment: CDR1 MNHEY and CDR2 SMNVEV (reference sequence). CDR3 nucleotide sequence: TGTGCCAGCCTTTCGGCCGACGGGAGGACTGAAGCTTTCTTT. Amino acid sequence: CASLSADGRTEAFF.

CDR3 residues: CASSLSSGDGPYGYTF. The CDR3 region has the DNA TGTGCCAGCAGTTTATCGAGTGGGGACGGTCCGTATGGCTACACCTTC. The rearrangement links TRBV27 to TRBJ1-2; D might be TRBD1 (5 bases). The CDR3 contains 16 residues. Germline CDR1 is MNHEY and CDR2 is SMNVEV (reference sequence). V was shortened by 0 bases and J by 5 bases, with 16 bases between the two germline ends.

J is TRBJ1-3 and V is TRBV7-9; D is unresolved. CDR3 length equals 16 residues. Germline values: CDR1 SEHNR, CDR2 FQNEAQ (reference sequence). Trimming stripped 3 bases from V and 0 bases from J, with 12 bases between. In nucleotides, the CDR3 is TGTGCCAGCAGCTTTTTTCTACGGGCCTCTGGAAACACCATATATTTT. Protein sequence: CASSFFLRASGNTIYF.

The rearrangement joins TRBV14 to TRBJ2-2; no firm D call. V shed 4 bases and J shed 5 bases, with 17 bases lying between them. This CDR3 has 16 amino acids. Germline CDR1 SGHDN, CDR2 FVKESK. The CDR3 coding sequence is TGTGCCAGCAGCCTATTCAAAGTAGGCCGAACCGGGGAGCTGTTTTTT. Amino acids: CASSLFKVGRTGELFF. Complete variable domain (other parts from reference TRBV14 and TRBJ2-2): EAGVTQFPSHSVIEKGQTVTLRCDPISGHDNLYWYRRVMGKEIKFLLHFVKESKQDESGMPNNRFLAERTGGTYSTLKVQPAELEDSGVYFCASSLFKVGRTGELFFGEGSRLTVL.

The V gene is TRBV15, the J gene TRBJ1-1; D ambiguous. This CDR3 region has 14 residues. CDR1 and CDR2 (germline): LNHNV, YYDKDF (reference sequence). V lost 1 base and J lost 10, with 16 bases in between. Here the CDR3 reads CATSRVGPSVGAFF. The CDR3 nucleotides are TGTGCCACCAGCAGAGTAGGCCCCTCGGTGGGAGCTTTCTTT.

J is TRBJ2-7 and V is TRBV6-5; D is unresolved. Germline V CDR1 and CDR2: MNHEY, SVGAGI. The V and J ends lost 2 bases and 6 bases respectively, with 8 bases between them. The CDR3 is made up of 12 amino acids. The CDR3 protein is CASSYPLGEQYF. The CDR3 bases are TGTGCCAGCAGTTACCCCCTTGGCGAGCAGTACTTC.

This clone was seen many times. This chain joins TRBV15 and TRBJ2-1, with D maybe TRBD2 (5 bases). Germline values: CDR1 LNHNV, CDR2 YYDKDF (reference sequence). Trimming took off 0 bases at V and 10 bases at J, with 19 bases between the two ends. The length of the CDR3 is 16 residues. CDR3 nucleotide sequence: TGTGCCACCAGCAGAGATTCTCTAGGAGGTTGGCGCGAGCAGTTCTTC. Translated, it gives CATSRDSLGGWREQFF.